These 13 T cell receptor beta chains were all obtained from the same sample, sequenced in a study of vaccination and CD4 T cells after COVID-19. The treatment: approximately nine-day PBMC culture with coronavirus spike peptide pools or control peptides (ViraFEST assay). Ahead of the COVID-19 pandemic (2011-2018), the CD4+ T cells of the unexposed donor were collected. Cultured CD4+ T-cell DNA underwent Oncomine TCR Beta short-read sequencing. TCRdb used MiXCR to reprocess the PCR reads, holding one entry per CDR3 protein. Of 7,700 or so distinct CDR3 sequences listed, approximately 37% are singletons. No antigen has been assigned to these receptors. Sequenced material: CD4+ T cells from blood, cultured in vitro. Receptors were obtained from a human donor in good health.

The V gene is TRBV10-3, the J gene TRBJ2-7; 7 bases align to TRBD2. The CDR3 contains 13 residues. In germline, CDR1 is ENHRY, CDR2 SYGVKD. Germline trimming cut 6 bases from V and 6 bases from J; bases unmatched to any gene: 8. The DNA of the CDR3 is TGTGCCATCAGATGGACCACGGGAGGCGAGCAGTACTTC. This codes for CAIRWTTGGEQYF.

The V and J genes are TRBV27 and TRBJ1-6; no clear D gene. Germline lookup yields CDR1 MNHEY and CDR2 SMNVEV (reference sequence). The CDR3 is 14 residues long. Trimming took off 3 bases at V and 3 bases at J, with 6 bases between the two ends. CDR3 region: CASSFLVYNSPLHF. Written as DNA, the CDR3 is TGTGCCAGCAGTTTCCTGGTCTATAATTCACCCCTCCACTTT.

This rearrangement joins TRBV7-2 to TRBJ1-1; TRBD1 is a possible D gene (5 bases). Germline V gene sequence: CDR1 SGHTA, CDR2 FQGNSA. The V and J ends lost 5 bases and 11 bases respectively, with 12 bases between them. There are 11 residues in the CDR3. The CDR3 protein is CASSDRGEAFF. For the CDR3, the DNA is TGTGCCAGCAGCGATCGGGGGGAGGCTTTCTTT. Together with reference TRBV7-2 and TRBJ1-1, the CDR3 gives the full variable domain: GAGVSQSPSNKVTEKGKDVELRCDPISGHTALYWYRQSLGQGLEFLIYFQGNSAPDKSGLPSDRFSAERTGGSVSTLTIQRTQQEDSAVYLCASSDRGEAFFGQGTRLTVV.

This chain joins TRBV6-2 or TRBV6-3 and TRBJ2-1; 7 nucleotides match TRBD1. The J segment lost 6 bases and the V segment lost 6 bases, leaving 14 bases of the junction unmatched. There are 16 residues in the CDR3. Germline values: CDR1 MNHEY, CDR2 SVGEGT. In DNA form, the CDR3 reads TGTGCCAGCAGCAAAACTTACAGGGGTTTCGGCAATGAGCAGTTCTTC. It is translated as CASSKTYRGFGNEQFF.

This clonotype was picked up a small number of times. This chain joins TRBV27 and TRBJ1-2; TRBD1 might be the D (5 bases). V was cut by 5 bases and J by 4 bases, with 17 bases left in between. CDR1 and CDR2 (germline): MNHEY, SMNVEV (reference sequence). The CDR3 is 15 residues long. CDR3 nucleotide sequence: TGTGCCAGCAGTCTCGGGGCGGCGGAAGGCTATGGCTACACCTTC. Its translation: CASSLGAAEGYGYTF.

This clonotype has only a few counts. The chain uses TRBV19 and TRBJ1-5; possibly TRBD1 for D (6 bases). CDR3 length equals 13 residues. V dropped 3 bases and J dropped 7 bases, with 10 bases sitting between them. Germline V CDR1 and CDR2: LNHDA, SQIVND (reference sequence). The CDR3 DNA follows: TGTGCCAGTAGTATGGTCGGGGGCCAGCCCCAGCATTTT. Translation gives CASSMVGGQPQHF.

The J gene is TRBJ1-3, the V gene TRBV7-6; 7 bases match TRBD1. The ends lost 5 bases at V and 4 bases at J; junction bases unmatched: 11. The germline CDR1 and CDR2 sequences are SGHVS and FNYEAQ. The CDR3 extends over 16 amino acids. The CDR3 spells CASSPLVQGDGNTIYF. The CDR3 DNA reads TGTGCCAGCAGCCCCCTGGTTCAGGGGGACGGAAACACCATATATTTT.

The gene calls are TRBV29-1 and TRBJ2-1; TRBD2 matches 12 bases. The CDR3 loop spans 14 amino acids. Germline loops: CDR1 SQVTM, CDR2 ANQGSEA. V lost 4 bases, J lost 9 bases, and 7 bases stayed unmatched. The CDR3 nucleotides read TGCAGCGTTGCGACTAGCGGGAGCGCGCCTGAGCAGTTCTTC. It yields the protein CSVATSGSAPEQFF.

J is TRBJ2-7 and V is TRBV28, with 9 bases aligning to TRBD1. The CDR3 is 15 amino acids. The V segment lost 2 bases and the J segment 4 bases; nucleotides outside the gene matches: 6. From germline, CDR1 is MDHEN and CDR2 SYDVKM. The CDR3 region is CASSLMWDRVYEQYF. The CDR3 DNA reads as TGTGCCAGCAGTTTAATGTGGGACAGGGTGTACGAGCAGTACTTC.

This chain joins TRBV5-6 and TRBJ1-1; D is unclear. V lost 6 bases, J lost 1 base, and 7 bases lay in between. Germline loops: CDR1 SGHDT, CDR2 YYEEEE. The CDR3 spans 12 residues. CDR3 coding DNA: TGTGCCAGCATTACGAGGAACACTGAAGCTTTCTTT. Translation: CASITRNTEAFF.

The J gene is TRBJ2-3, the V gene TRBV19; maybe TRBD1 (6 bases). V was cut by 5 bases and J by 2 bases, with 14 bases left in between. Germline V CDR1 and CDR2: LNHDA, SQIVND (reference sequence). This CDR3 comprises 15 residues. For the CDR3, the DNA is TGTGCCAGTAGTGGGCGAGGGACACCCACAGATACGCAGTATTTT. Encoded protein: CASSGRGTPTDTQYF.

The CDR3 region is CASNRGQGVYEQFF. The CDR3 coding sequence is TGTGCCAGCAACCGGGGACAGGGGGTCTATGAGCAGTTCTTC. This chain uses TRBV6-2 or TRBV6-3 with TRBJ2-1, with TRBD1 matching over 11 bases. There are 14 residues in the CDR3. V lost 7 bases and J lost 8; bases outside the gene matches: 7. CDR1 MNHEY and CDR2 SVGEGT come from the germline V gene.

The sample holds a few counts of this clonotype. The rearrangement uses TRBV7-8 and TRBJ1-5, with D tentatively TRBD1 (5 bases). Germline V lookup: CDR1 SGHVS, CDR2 FQNEAQ. The CDR3 extends over 13 amino acids. Trimming took 3 bases from V and 6 from J, leaving 9 bases between them. CDR3 DNA: TGTGCCAGCAGCTTGGGGCCGCGTCAGCCCCAGCATTTT. Amino acid sequence: CASSLGPRQPQHF.